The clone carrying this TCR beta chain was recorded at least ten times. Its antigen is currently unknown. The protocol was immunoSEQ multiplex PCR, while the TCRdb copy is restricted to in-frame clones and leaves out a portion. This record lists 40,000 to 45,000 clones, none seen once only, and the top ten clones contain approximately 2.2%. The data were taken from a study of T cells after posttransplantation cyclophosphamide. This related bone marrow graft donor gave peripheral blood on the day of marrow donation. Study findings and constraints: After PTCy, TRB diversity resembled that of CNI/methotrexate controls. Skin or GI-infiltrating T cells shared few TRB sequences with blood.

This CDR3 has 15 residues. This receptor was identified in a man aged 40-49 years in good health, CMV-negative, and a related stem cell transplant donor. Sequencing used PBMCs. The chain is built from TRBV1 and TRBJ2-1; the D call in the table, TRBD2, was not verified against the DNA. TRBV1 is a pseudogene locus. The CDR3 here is CTSSLMSGGSNEQFF. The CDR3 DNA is TGCACCAGCAGCCTTATGAGCGGGGGGAGTAATGAGCAGTTCTTC.